Following are 13 T cell receptor beta chains from one sample sequenced in a study of blood T cell repertoires in COVID-19. Clones were sequenced by immunoSEQ multiplex PCR, and TCRdb holds only the in-frame ones, with some missing. Among about 86,000 clones, roughly four fifths were seen once, and the ten largest hold 1.2%. Sequencing was carried out using peripheral blood. Source of these receptors: a woman older than 75 with acute or convalescent COVID-19.

The chain uses TRBV18 and TRBJ1-4; 9 nucleotides line up with TRBD1. The CDR3 contains 14 residues. Germline V CDR1 and CDR2: KGHSH, LQKENI. V was pared by 3 bases and J by 7 bases, with 3 bases of the junction left unmatched. The CDR3 bases are TGTGCCAGCTCACCTGGGACAGGGAGTGAAAAACTGTTTTTT. It is translated as CASSPGTGSEKLFF. Full variable domain (rest looked up from reference TRBV18 and TRBJ1-4): NAGVMQNPRHLVRRRGQEARLRCSPMKGHSHVYWYRQLPEEGLKFMVYLQKENIIDESGMPKERFSAEFPKEGPSILRIQQVVRGDSAAYFCASSPGTGSEKLFFGSGTQLSVL.

The chain is built from TRBV5-4 and TRBJ1-1; 7 bases are a match to TRBD1. V lost 2 bases, J lost 3 bases, and 10 bases stayed unmatched. Germline CDR1 SGHNT, CDR2 YYREEE (reference sequence). The CDR3 extends over 16 amino acids. The CDR3 DNA is TGTGCCAGCAGCTTAGGGGGCGCAGGGAAAGACACTGAAGCTTTCTTT. Translation: CASSLGGAGKDTEAFF.

The J gene is TRBJ2-7, the V gene TRBV5-6, with 7 bases fitting TRBD1. The CDR3 extends over 14 amino acids. With 4 bases clipped from V and 6 bases from J, the junction kept 10 bases outside the gene matches. Germline V gene sequence: CDR1 SGHDT, CDR2 YYEEEE. This chain's CDR3 is CASSLTDRVGEQYF. The DNA of the CDR3 is TGTGCCAGCAGCCTAACCGACAGGGTAGGCGAGCAGTACTTC.

The chain uses TRBV25-1 and TRBJ2-7; D perhaps matches TRBD2 (6 bases). V dropped 4 bases and J dropped 2 bases, with 12 bases sitting between them. CDR3 length: 14 amino acids. The germline V gene encodes CDR1 MGHDK and CDR2 SYGVNS. CDR3: CASSAAGPTYEQYF. The CDR3 coding sequence is TGTGCCAGCAGTGCGGCGGGACCCACCTACGAGCAGTACTTC.

V and J are TRBV19 and TRBJ2-3; D ambiguous. This CDR3 has 11 amino acids. Germline V lookup: CDR1 LNHDA, CDR2 SQIVND (reference sequence). Deletions cut 5 bases from V and 2 bases from J, with 2 bases between. The chain's CDR3 is CASSYTDTQYF. In nucleotides, the CDR3 is TGTGCCAGTAGTTACACAGATACGCAGTATTTT. Based on the CDR3 plus reference TRBV19 and TRBJ2-3, the full variable domain is DGGITQSPKYLFRKEGQNVTLSCEQNLNHDAMYWYRQDPGQGLRLIYYSQIVNDFQKGDIAEGYSVSREKKESFPLTVTSAQKNPTAFYLCASSYTDTQYFGPGTRLTVL.

The chain uses TRBV6-5 and TRBJ1-1, with D maybe TRBD1 (5 bases). V dropped 9 bases and J dropped 6 bases, with 23 bases sitting between them. The CDR3 loop spans 15 amino acids. CDR1 and CDR2 (germline): MNHEY, SVGAGI. CDR3 loop: CASSGLGGGDAEAFF. Written as DNA, the CDR3 is TGTGCCAGTAGCGGCTTGGGAGGAGGGGATGCTGAAGCTTTCTTT.

The J gene is TRBJ2-3, the V gene TRBV20-1, with 12 bases fitting TRBD2. CDR1 and CDR2 from the germline V gene are DFQATT and SNEGSKA (reference sequence). The length of the CDR3 is 16 residues. The ends lost 3 bases at V and 0 bases at J; junction bases unmatched: 4. The CDR3 loop reads CSASSSGRVSTDTQYF. DNA of the CDR3: TGCAGTGCTAGTTCTAGCGGGAGGGTGAGCACAGATACGCAGTATTTT.

The rearrangement uses TRBV5-6 and TRBJ2-2; no definite D call. The CDR3 sequence is 14 residues long. Trimming shortened V by 0 bases and J by 6 bases, and 9 bases separated the two germline ends. The germline V gene encodes CDR1 SGHDT and CDR2 YYEEEE. The chain's CDR3 is CASSLGPRAGELFF. The CDR3 DNA follows: TGTGCCAGCAGCTTGGGTCCCCGTGCCGGGGAGCTGTTTTTT.

This clone occurred once. The chain joins TRBV2 to TRBJ2-2; 9 bases match TRBD2. V was pared by 3 bases and J by 1 base, with 0 bases of the junction left unmatched. CDR3 length: 15 amino acids. CDR1 and CDR2 from the germline V gene are SNHLY and FYNNEI. The CDR3 region is CASSETSGNTGELFF. CDR3 bases: TGTGCCAGCAGTGAGACTAGCGGGAACACCGGGGAGCTGTTTTTT.

This clone occurred once. The genes are TRBV10-3 and TRBJ2-2; TRBD2 is a possible D gene (6 bases). Per the germline V gene, CDR1 is ENHRY and CDR2 is SYGVKD. This CDR3 contains 12 residues. V was cut by 10 bases and J by 6 bases, with 12 bases left in between. The CDR3 here is CATGERAGELFF. Here the CDR3 DNA reads TGTGCCACCGGCGAGCGGGCCGGGGAGCTGTTTTTT.

This chain connects TRBV24-1 to TRBJ2-1, with 12 bases fitting TRBD1. Germline CDR1 KGHDR, CDR2 SFDVKD. V trimming: 4 bases; J trimming: 1 base; junction bases outside the gene matches: 1. There are 16 residues in the CDR3. CDR3 residues: CATSEGQGASYNEQFF. CDR3 nucleotides: TGTGCCACCAGTGAGGGACAGGGGGCGTCCTACAATGAGCAGTTCTTC.

J is TRBJ2-1 and V is TRBV27, with 14 nucleotides matching TRBD2. The CDR3 loop spans 18 amino acids. Germline V CDR1 and CDR2: MNHEY, SMNVEV (reference sequence). V dropped 2 bases and J dropped 10; count of bases not matched to a gene: 13. CDR3 sequence reads: CASSLPGLAGGPPREQFF. The CDR3 nucleotides read TGTGCCAGCAGTTTACCCGGACTAGCGGGGGGTCCCCCCAGAGAGCAGTTCTTC.

This clone was recorded once. V is TRBV28 and J is TRBJ2-2; D may be TRBD2 (6 bases). The CDR3 has 13 residues. V was pared by 6 bases and J by 5 bases, with 10 bases between. From germline, CDR1 is MDHEN and CDR2 SYDVKM. The CDR3 reads CASSRRGTGELFF. CDR3 DNA sequence: TGTGCCAGCAGCAGACGGGGGACCGGGGAGCTGTTTTTT.